A single T cell receptor beta chain is shown here with its context. The source of the sample is a study of blood T cell repertoires in COVID-19. On the study more broadly: Sites in the United States, Italy and Spain provided acute and convalescent COVID-19 samples.

Germline loops: CDR1 SGHAT, CDR2 FQNNGV. The V gene end was trimmed by 3 bases and the J gene end by 2 bases; junction bases not matched to a gene: 4. This CDR3 is built from 15 residues. Enrolled through a virtual design, the participants were between roughly 18 and 90 years of age and came from 24 US areas. A COVID-19 case was met by exposed participants within 2 weeks before study entry. As handled by the study authors: It was from reference gene primer amplification that nucleated cell counts were estimated. Profiling relied on immunoSEQ multiplex PCR, and the TCRdb table lists in-frame clones only, not all of them. V and J calls and clone size follow that table, whereas D and trimming were derived from the DNA. The sample includes 300,000 to 400,000 clones, 85% to 95% of them seen just once.

The clonotype comes from a young woman who had been exposed to COVID-19. The chain uses TRBV11-2 and TRBJ2-7; the match to TRBD2 covers 10 bases. The source material was PBMCs or T cells enriched from blood (not recorded which). CDR3 protein: CASSFKGLATYEQYF. CDR3 sequence (DNA): TGTGCCAGCAGCTTTAAGGGACTAGCGACCTACGAGCAGTACTTC.